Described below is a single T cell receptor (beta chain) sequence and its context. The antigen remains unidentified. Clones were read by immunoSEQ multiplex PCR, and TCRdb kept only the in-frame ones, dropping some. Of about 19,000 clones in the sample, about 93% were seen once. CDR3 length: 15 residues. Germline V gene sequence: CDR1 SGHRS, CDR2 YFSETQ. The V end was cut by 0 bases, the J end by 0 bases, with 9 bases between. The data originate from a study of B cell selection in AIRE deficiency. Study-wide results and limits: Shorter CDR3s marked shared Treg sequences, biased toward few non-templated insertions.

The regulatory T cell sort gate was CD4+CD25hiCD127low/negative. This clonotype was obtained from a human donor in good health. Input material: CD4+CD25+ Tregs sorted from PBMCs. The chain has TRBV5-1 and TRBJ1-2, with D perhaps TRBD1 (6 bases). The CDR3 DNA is TGCGCCAGCAGCTTGGAAGGGGGGACTAACTATGGCTACACCTTC. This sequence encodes CASSLEGGTNYGYTF.